Described below is a single T cell receptor beta chain sequence and its context. Germline loops: CDR1 SNHLY, CDR2 FYNNEI. V lost 6 bases to trimming and J lost 2 bases, with 13 bases between them. The CDR3 has 15 amino acids. The data originate from a study of T cell changes during pregnancy in multiple sclerosis. Repertoires were generated with immunoSEQ multiplex PCR, while TCRdb's copy carries only in-frame clones and drops some. The sample has about 72,000 clones, roughly 91% seen once; the top ten hold around 0.7%. This chain joins TRBV2 and TRBJ1-4; D is possibly TRBD1 (6 bases). This TCR came from a female donor in good health, enrolled as a control in a pregnancy study. The specimen comprised peripheral blood, sampled in the third trimester of pregnancy. The CDR3 DNA is TGTGCCAGCAGCCCTTGGACAGACACTAATGAAAAACTGTTTTTT. Translation: CASSPWTDTNEKLFF. Looking up the rest from reference TRBV2 and TRBJ1-4 gives the full variable domain: EPEVTQTPSHQVTQMGQEVILRCVPISNHLYFYWYRQILGQKVEFLVSFYNNEISEKSEIFDDQFSVERPDGSNFTLKIRSTKLEDSAMYFCASSPWTDTNEKLFFGSGTQLSVL.